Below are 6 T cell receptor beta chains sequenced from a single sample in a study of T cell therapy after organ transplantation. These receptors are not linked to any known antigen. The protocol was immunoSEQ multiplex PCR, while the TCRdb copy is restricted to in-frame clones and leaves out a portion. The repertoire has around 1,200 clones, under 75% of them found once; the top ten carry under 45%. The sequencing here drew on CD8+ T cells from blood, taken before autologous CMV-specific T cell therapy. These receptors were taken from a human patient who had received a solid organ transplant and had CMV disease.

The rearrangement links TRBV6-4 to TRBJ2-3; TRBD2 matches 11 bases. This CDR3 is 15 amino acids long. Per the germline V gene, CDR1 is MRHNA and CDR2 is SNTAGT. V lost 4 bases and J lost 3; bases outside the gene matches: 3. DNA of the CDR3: TGTGCCAGCAGTGCCGGGACTAGCGGAACAGATACGCAGTATTTT. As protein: CASSAGTSGTDTQYF.

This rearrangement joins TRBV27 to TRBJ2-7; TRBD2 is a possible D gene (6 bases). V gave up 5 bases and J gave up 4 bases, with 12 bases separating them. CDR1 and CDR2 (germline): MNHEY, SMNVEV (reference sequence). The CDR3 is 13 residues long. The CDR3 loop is CASSPGLPYEQYF. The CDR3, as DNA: TGTGCCAGCAGTCCTGGACTACCATACGAGCAGTACTTC.

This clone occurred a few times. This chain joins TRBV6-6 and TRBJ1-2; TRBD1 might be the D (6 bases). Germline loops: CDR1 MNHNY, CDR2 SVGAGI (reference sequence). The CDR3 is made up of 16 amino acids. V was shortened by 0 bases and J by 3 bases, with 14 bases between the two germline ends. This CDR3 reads CASSYSASGAHYGYTF. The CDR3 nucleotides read TGTGCCAGCAGTTACTCCGCCTCAGGGGCCCACTATGGCTACACCTTC.

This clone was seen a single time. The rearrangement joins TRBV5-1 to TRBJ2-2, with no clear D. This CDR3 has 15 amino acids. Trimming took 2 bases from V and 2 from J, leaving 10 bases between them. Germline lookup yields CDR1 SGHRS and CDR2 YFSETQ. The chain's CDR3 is CASSFLSLNTGELFF. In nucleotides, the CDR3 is TGCGCCAGCAGCTTTCTAAGCCTCAACACCGGGGAGCTGTTTTTT.

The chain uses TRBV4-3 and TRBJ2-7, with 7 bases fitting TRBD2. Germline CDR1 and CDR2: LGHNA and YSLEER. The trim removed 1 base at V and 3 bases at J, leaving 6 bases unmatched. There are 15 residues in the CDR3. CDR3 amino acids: CASSQVSSGHYEQYF. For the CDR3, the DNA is TGCGCCAGCAGCCAAGTGTCTAGCGGACACTACGAGCAGTACTTC.

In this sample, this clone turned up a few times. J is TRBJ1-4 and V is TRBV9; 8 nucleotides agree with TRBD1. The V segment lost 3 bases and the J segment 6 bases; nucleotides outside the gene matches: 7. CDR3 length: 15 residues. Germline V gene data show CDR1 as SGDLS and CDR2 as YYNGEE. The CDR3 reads CASSDGQGEDEKLFF. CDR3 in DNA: TGTGCCAGCAGCGACGGACAGGGTGAAGATGAAAAACTGTTTTTT.